This T cell receptor beta chain was sequenced in a study of blood T cell repertoires in COVID-19 (dated by TCRdb to 2019 to 2021). Study-wide context: Samples covering the acute and convalescent phases of COVID-19 were provided by collaborators in the United States, Italy and Spain. The samples were drawn from two sources: the first 160 participants of the ongoing ImmuneRACE study, and fewer than 1,500 subjects contributed by 6 global collaborators. Nearly every sample came with metadata listing a de-identified subject ID, COVID-19 status, age in years and sex. The material from the prospective study consisted of cDNA or gDNA derived from T cells, B-cell-depleted T cells, or PBMCs. The dataset comprised deeply sampled blood TCRbeta repertoires from subjects exposed to, actively infected with, or recovered from COVID-19. The repertoires were released in a freely available public database intended as a resource for research on the immune response to SARS-CoV-2. HLA class I and class II types, where available, came from metadata supplied by the sample provider rather than from assay-based typing. Broader findings and caveats from the paper: How much clinical and demographic metadata was included differed by source and by participant, and the metadata was provided uncurated.

V is clipped by 6 bases and J by 3 bases, and the sequence between their germline boundaries is 21 bases long. CDR1 and CDR2 were assigned from the germline V gene as SQVTM and ANQGSEA. From cysteine to phenylalanine, the CDR3 is 15 amino acids long. Kept here is only the CDR3 DNA, which spans 45 bases and is read in frame from base 1. The collaborating institutions used their own protocols to collect whole blood in K2EDTA tubes. For TCRbeta analysis, collaborators shipped samples as frozen whole blood, isolated PBMCs, or DNA extracted from either of those sample types. The immunoSEQ Assay, a bias-controlled multiplex PCR, was used to amplify TCRbeta CDR3 regions from genomic DNA. In the source study's methods: The number of nucleated cells in each sample was estimated from the amplification of reference gene primers within the assay. Sequence reads were collapsed and filtered to measure the absolute abundance of every unique TCRbeta CDR3 rearrangement. For each sample, productive Simpson clonality was calculated as the square root of Simpson's diversity index over productive rearrangements. This immuneACCESS table, as held by TCRdb, lists in-frame sequences with V and J called but not all clones. Of the missing ones, under half trace to an unresolved V gene in checked studies; the others have no known cause. V and J calls and clone size come straight from that table; D and trimming were deduced from the DNA. The sample has fewer than 400,000 clones on record, approximately 82% of them singletons. The ten largest clones capture around 3% of the sample.

Regarding this clone: Its specific antigen is unknown. Per-nucleotide qualities are absent, and no much larger clonotype sits a single base away.

The clonotype was recovered from a man aged 25 to 45 with active or convalescent COVID-19. The chain is made from TRBV29-1 and TRBJ2-7; D gene: possibly TRBD1, on 5 matching bases. The sample was peripheral blood. This receptor has the CDR3 CSVTSAFRANYEQYF. Read as DNA, the sequence is TGCAGCGTCACCTCCGCCTTCAGGGCGAACTACGAGCAGTACTTC.